The text below deals with one T cell receptor (beta chain). Germline V CDR1 and CDR2: MDHEN, SYDVKM. V lost 7 bases and J 0 bases, leaving 12 bases between the germline ends. This CDR3 contains 14 residues. These data are taken from a study of T cell repertoires in cytomegalovirus infection. Each CDR3 protein gets one entry after TCRdb re-called the reads with MiXCR. Of about 740,000 distinct CDR3 sequences detected, about a third appear once; the ten largest clones hold about 2.8%. The rearrangement links TRBV28 to TRBJ2-5; D call uncertain. The sample was PBMCs. This receptor was obtained from a human donor in good health (CMV status not recorded). Some clones in this sample may be carry-over from other donors' samples. The CDR3 DNA reads as TGTGCCAGCACCCCACGACTTTACCAAGAGACCCAGTACTTC. This codes for CASTPRLYQETQYF.